The rows below give T cell receptor beta chains drawn from one sample of a study of blood T cell repertoires in COVID-19. Repertoires were generated with immunoSEQ multiplex PCR, while TCRdb's copy carries only in-frame clones and drops some. The sample holds about 200,000 clones, more than 75% seen once. The sample comprised peripheral blood. The receptors were gathered from a woman over 75 with acute or convalescent COVID-19. CDR3s include the opening cysteine and the closing phenylalanine or tryptophan. Each record gives: CDR3 length, clone size, D gene, J gene, V gene, CDR3 protein, CDR3 DNA. The D gene is left open where the match is weak. Clone size is stated in some rows and not others, as once, few, many or a class when expanded.

CDR3 length: 13; clone size: few; D gene: NA; J gene: TRBJ1-2; V gene: TRBV27; CDR3 protein: CASSLTGDLGYTF; CDR3 DNA: TGTGCCAGCAGTTTAACGGGGGATCTTGGCTACACCTTC
CDR3 length: 16; clone size: once; D gene: NA; J gene: TRBJ1-2; V gene: TRBV7-2; CDR3 protein: CASSPQTGRQNYGYTF; CDR3 DNA: TGTGCCAGCAGCCCTCAGACGGGAAGGCAAAACTATGGCTACACCTTC
CDR3 length: 13; clone size: NA; D gene: NA; J gene: TRBJ1-1; V gene: TRBV6-4; CDR3 protein: CASKPRNREEAFF; CDR3 DNA: TGTGCCAGCAAACCCCGGAACAGGGAAGAAGCTTTCTTT
CDR3 length: 16; clone size: NA; D gene: NA; J gene: TRBJ2-3; V gene: TRBV5-1; CDR3 protein: CASSSSARQAADTQYF; CDR3 DNA: TGCGCCAGCAGCTCCTCCGCGCGACAGGCTGCAGATACGCAGTATTTT
CDR3 length: 13; clone size: NA; D gene: NA; J gene: TRBJ2-2; V gene: TRBV12-3/TRBV12-4; CDR3 protein: CAIQFSNTGELFF; CDR3 DNA: TGTGCCATCCAGTTTAGCAACACCGGGGAGCTGTTTTTT
CDR3 length: 13; clone size: NA; D gene: NA; J gene: TRBJ1-2; V gene: TRBV12-3/TRBV12-4; CDR3 protein: CASSLGRTSGYTF; CDR3 DNA: TGTGCCAGCAGTTTAGGTAGGACAAGCGGCTACACCTTC
CDR3 length: 15; clone size: NA; D gene: NA; J gene: TRBJ1-3; V gene: TRBV7-2; CDR3 protein: CASSLGTSSGNTIYF; CDR3 DNA: TGTGCCAGCAGCTTAGGGACAAGCTCTGGAAACACCATATATTTT
CDR3 length: 15; clone size: NA; D gene: TRBD1; J gene: TRBJ1-2; V gene: TRBV29-1; CDR3 protein: CSETGQGEFDYGYTF; CDR3 DNA: TGCAGCGAAACGGGACAGGGCGAGTTTGACTATGGCTACACCTTC
CDR3 length: 15; clone size: NA; D gene: NA; J gene: TRBJ2-3; V gene: TRBV5-6; CDR3 protein: CASSLRGKGSDTQYF; CDR3 DNA: TGTGCCAGCAGCTTGCGCGGGAAGGGGTCAGATACGCAGTATTTT
CDR3 length: 16; clone size: NA; D gene: NA; J gene: TRBJ2-3; V gene: TRBV18; CDR3 protein: CASSPPPGTEADTQYF; CDR3 DNA: TGTGCCAGCTCACCACCGCCGGGAACGGAAGCAGATACGCAGTATTTT
CDR3 length: 13; clone size: few; D gene: NA; J gene: TRBJ1-1; V gene: TRBV5-6; CDR3 protein: CASSQTGNTEAFF; CDR3 DNA: TGTGCCAGCAGCCAGACAGGGAACACTGAAGCTTTCTTT
CDR3 length: 15; clone size: NA; D gene: NA; J gene: TRBJ2-3; V gene: TRBV11-3; CDR3 protein: CASSRRQFSTDTQYF; CDR3 DNA: TGTGCCAGCAGCCGCCGACAGTTTAGCACAGATACGCAGTATTTT
CDR3 length: 17; clone size: NA; D gene: NA; J gene: TRBJ1-3; V gene: TRBV7-2; CDR3 protein: CASSLAPQGYSGNTIYF; CDR3 DNA: TGTGCCAGCAGCTTAGCCCCACAGGGATACTCTGGAAACACCATATATTTT
CDR3 length: 17; clone size: few; D gene: NA; J gene: TRBJ2-7; V gene: TRBV19; CDR3 protein: CASSSTLGLPRPYEQYF; CDR3 DNA: NA
CDR3 length: 16; clone size: NA; D gene: TRBD1; J gene: TRBJ2-1; V gene: TRBV3-1/TRBV3-2; CDR3 protein: CASSHLYRGTYNEQFF; CDR3 DNA: TGTGCCAGCAGCCATCTATACAGGGGTACCTACAATGAGCAGTTCTTC
CDR3 length: 13; clone size: NA; D gene: NA; J gene: TRBJ2-5; V gene: TRBV29-1; CDR3 protein: CSVGRTRQETQYF; CDR3 DNA: TGCAGCGTTGGGCGTACACGACAGGAGACCCAGTACTTC
CDR3 length: 15; clone size: NA; D gene: TRBD1; J gene: TRBJ1-1; V gene: TRBV6-1; CDR3 protein: CASSDNRGFNAEAFF; CDR3 DNA: TGTGCCAGCAGTGATAACAGGGGTTTCAACGCTGAAGCTTTCTTT
CDR3 length: 10; clone size: NA; D gene: NA; J gene: TRBJ2-7; V gene: TRBV28; CDR3 protein: CATANYEQYF; CDR3 DNA: TGTGCCACCGCGAACTACGAGCAGTACTTC
CDR3 length: 15; clone size: once; D gene: NA; J gene: TRBJ1-1; V gene: TRBV18; CDR3 protein: CASSPPSLPNTEAFF; CDR3 DNA: TGTGCCAGCTCACCACCGAGTCTGCCGAACACTGAAGCTTTCTTT
CDR3 length: 15; clone size: NA; D gene: NA; J gene: TRBJ1-1; V gene: TRBV15; CDR3 protein: CASNSRANMNTEAFF; CDR3 DNA: TGTGCCTCGAACAGCAGAGCCAACATGAACACTGAAGCTTTCTTT
CDR3 length: 13; clone size: NA; D gene: NA; J gene: TRBJ1-2; V gene: TRBV12-3/TRBV12-4; CDR3 protein: CASSFVGRGTYTF; CDR3 DNA: TGTGCCAGCAGTTTTGTTGGGAGAGGAACCTACACCTTC
CDR3 length: 15; clone size: NA; D gene: TRBD1; J gene: TRBJ1-5; V gene: TRBV28; CDR3 protein: CASSLWDRINQPQHF; CDR3 DNA: TGTGCCAGCAGTTTGTGGGACAGAATTAATCAGCCCCAGCATTTT
CDR3 length: 14; clone size: NA; D gene: NA; J gene: TRBJ1-2; V gene: TRBV6-4; CDR3 protein: CASSGVGGGYGYTF; CDR3 DNA: TGTGCCAGCAGTGGGGTGGGGGGTGGCTATGGCTACACCTTC
CDR3 length: 15; clone size: NA; D gene: TRBD2; J gene: TRBJ2-2; V gene: TRBV7-9; CDR3 protein: CASSFLLGGSGELFF; CDR3 DNA: TGTGCCAGCAGCTTTCTCCTTGGCGGGAGCGGGGAGCTGTTTTTT
CDR3 length: 14; clone size: NA; D gene: NA; J gene: TRBJ1-1; V gene: TRBV14; CDR3 protein: CASSQDAGYTEAFF; CDR3 DNA: TGTGCCAGCAGCCAAGACGCAGGATATACTGAAGCTTTCTTT